This T cell receptor beta chain was found in a study of breast tumors, draining lymph nodes, adjacent tissues. Study observations and caveats: Tumor T cell lymph node origin was a supported hypothesis, not proven.

The lymph nodes were axillary draining lymph nodes from breast cancer patients. Unmatched junction bases numbered 1, after V lost 2 bases and J lost 6 bases. CDR3 length: 12 amino acids. Germline V gene lookup returns CDR1 KGHSH and CDR2 LQKENI. This clonotype was seen a handful of times. Its antigen is not identified. TCRdb processed the multiplex PCR reads anew with MiXCR; each CDR3 protein has one entry. The table shows roughly 80,000 distinct CDR3 sequences, with roughly a fifth occurring only once. The TCR sequence derives from a female donor with breast cancer. Some clones in this sample may be carry-over from other donors' samples. J is TRBJ2-7 and V is TRBV18; 7 bases agree with TRBD1. The sequenced material came from axillary lymph node tissue. This CDR3 reads CASSPEGAEQYF. CDR3 coding DNA: TGTGCCAGCTCACCAGAGGGGGCCGAGCAGTACTTC.